This T cell receptor (beta chain) was found in a study of T cell changes during pregnancy in multiple sclerosis. Assay: immunoSEQ multiplex PCR; the TCRdb copy retains only in-frame clones and omits some. The table records about 69,000 clones, approximately 91% of them present only once. The CDR3 has 14 residues. Germline CDR1 is SEHNR and CDR2 is FQNEAQ (reference sequence). The V segment lost 1 base and the J segment 9 bases; nucleotides outside the gene matches: 8. V gene TRBV7-9 combines with J gene TRBJ1-2; 7 bases map to TRBD1. This TCR came from a female donor with multiple sclerosis, enrolled in a pregnancy study. The sequencing used peripheral blood, collected in the third trimester of pregnancy. Here the CDR3 DNA reads TGTGCCAGCAGCTTAGTCCACAGACAGGGACGCTACACCTTC. This sequence encodes CASSLVHRQGRYTF.